What follows describes a single T cell receptor (beta chain). With 3 bases clipped from V and 8 bases from J, the junction kept 13 bases outside the gene matches. Germline lookup yields CDR1 SGDLS and CDR2 YYNGEE. CDR3 length: 15 amino acids. Only in-frame clones appear in the TCRdb table, and some are missing; sequencing was by immunoSEQ multiplex PCR. The sample lists about 670,000 clones, about nine tenths seen once, with more than 0.25% in the top ten. These data originate in a study of blood T cell repertoires in COVID-19. Sequenced input: peripheral blood. The chain employs TRBV9 and TRBJ1-2; 7 bases match TRBD1. This sequence originates from a woman aged 18-30 years with acute or convalescent COVID-19. The CDR3 sequence: CASSGQGSVVGGYTF. CDR3 in DNA: TGTGCCAGCAGCGGACAGGGAAGTGTCGTGGGAGGCTACACCTTC.